This T cell receptor beta chain was retrieved from a study of T cell responses to AZD1222 COVID-19 vaccine. Findings and limits, study-wide: Close to half of all spike-specific TCRs reportedly target regions of the variants that are unmutated.

J was trimmed by 7 bases and V by 3 bases; bases with no gene match: 14. There are 16 residues in the CDR3. The germline CDR1 and CDR2 sequences are LNHDA and SQIVND (reference sequence). Notes on this clone: Its antigen is still unknown.

Some clones are missing from TCRdb's copy, which holds only in-frame ones; the method was immunoSEQ multiplex PCR. The repertoire consists of 180,000 or so clones, with about 94% occurring once and the leading ten covering roughly 1%. The sample in question was peripheral blood, obtained 28 days after the second AZD1222 dose. The receptor was isolated from an adult who received the AZD1222 COVID-19 vaccine. The gene calls are TRBV19 and TRBJ1-2; 7 bases are shared with TRBD1. CDR3 residues: CASSIPRQGSQAGYTF. The DNA of the CDR3 is TGTGCCAGTAGTATCCCGCGACAGGGATCTCAAGCTGGCTACACCTTC.